This T cell receptor (beta chain) was observed in a study of cytomegalovirus exposure and HLA in healthy donors. The table came from immunoSEQ multiplex PCR; TCRdb's copy has only in-frame clones and leaves some out. The repertoire holds over 120,000 clones, with about 87% as singletons. Study conclusions and caveats: Three CMV-associated chains proved CMV antigen-specific in vitro. The classifier was said to identify cytomegalovirus status with high specificity and sensitivity.

Notes on this clone: Its antigen remains unidentified.

The receptor comes from a young man in good health and CMV-seropositive. The sequenced sample was PBMCs.

CDR3 sequence: CASSGVGQGEGEAFF. The CDR3 DNA sequence: TGTGCCAGCAGTGGAGTTGGACAGGGGGAAGGGGAAGCTTTCTTT. The gene calls are TRBV27 and TRBJ1-1, with TRBD1 identical over 10 bases. V lost 5 bases, J lost 8 bases, and 11 bases stayed unmatched. Germline V gives CDR1 MNHEY, CDR2 SMNVEV (reference sequence). The CDR3 extends over 15 amino acids.